These 22 T cell receptor beta chains originate from one sample sequenced in a study of blood T cell repertoires in COVID-19. Assay used: immunoSEQ multiplex PCR; TCRdb lists only in-frame clones, some missing. The sample shows roughly 230,000 clones, approximately 80% of them seen only once. Sequences were obtained from peripheral blood. The receptors stem from a man in his forties with acute or convalescent COVID-19.

The rearrangement uses TRBV27 and TRBJ2-1, with D unresolved. The V gene's germline CDR1 is MNHEY and CDR2 SMNVEV (reference sequence). The CDR3 is 17 residues long. V lost 10 bases to trimming and J lost 3 bases, with 25 bases between them. The CDR3 loop is CATPAPFSRSFYNEQFF. Written as DNA, the CDR3 is TGTGCCACCCCGGCCCCGTTCTCGCGGAGCTTCTACAATGAGCAGTTCTTC.

This clone was picked up one time. The V and J genes are TRBV10-3 and TRBJ1-1; TRBD1 agrees at 11 bases. V lost 6 bases, J lost 1 base, and 1 base stayed unmatched. This CDR3 is 14 amino acids long. Per the germline V gene, CDR1 is ENHRY and CDR2 is SYGVKD. The CDR3 sequence: CAIRGTGGNTEAFF. For the CDR3, the DNA is TGTGCCATCAGGGGGACAGGGGGGAACACTGAAGCTTTCTTT.

The genes are TRBV28 and TRBJ1-1; a weak D match, TRBD1 (5 bases). V lost 8 bases to trimming and J lost 5 bases, with 12 bases between them. The CDR3 consists of 12 residues. CDR1 and CDR2 from the germline V gene are MDHEN and SYDVKM. The CDR3 bases are TGTGCCAGCGTAGTGAAGGGGACTGAAGCTTTCTTT. It translates to CASVVKGTEAFF.

A single count supports this clone. V usage is TRBV12-3 or TRBV12-4 and J usage is TRBJ1-2; D not certain. Trimming shortened V by 2 bases and J by 4 bases, and 8 bases separated the two germline ends. CDR3 length: 13 residues. Here the CDR3 reads CASSLMSGYGYTF. The DNA for the CDR3 is TGTGCCAGCAGTTTAATGTCAGGCTATGGCTACACCTTC.

The DNA for the CDR3 is TGCGCCAGCAGCGAGAGGACTAGCACGGCCGGGGAGCTGTTTTTT. The encoded protein is CASSERTSTAGELFF. This chain links TRBV5-1 with TRBJ2-2; 8 positions agree with TRBD2. Germline CDR1 reads SGHRS; CDR2 reads YFSETQ. The length of the CDR3 is 15 residues. V gave up 4 bases and J gave up 6 bases; unmatched junction bases: 8.

This clone was counted a few times. The genes are TRBV11-1 and TRBJ1-4, with 7 bases that match TRBD1. V lost 6 bases to trimming and J lost 6 bases; unmatched junction nucleotides: 7. The CDR3 is made up of 14 amino acids. From germline, CDR1 is SGHAT and CDR2 FQDESV (reference sequence). The CDR3 DNA is TGTGCCAGCAGTCAAAACCAGGGGGATGAAAAACTGTTTTTT. This gives the protein CASSQNQGDEKLFF.

V usage is TRBV6-5 and J usage is TRBJ1-1; weak D call: TRBD1 (6 bases). Trimming shortened V by 2 bases and J by 4 bases, and 8 bases separated the two germline ends. This CDR3 comprises 13 residues. The germline V gene encodes CDR1 MNHEY and CDR2 SVGAGI. CDR3 sequence: CASSYNRATEAFF. Written as DNA, the CDR3 is TGTGCCAGCAGTTACAACAGGGCCACTGAAGCTTTCTTT.

This clone occurred a few times. The chain combines TRBV5-1 with TRBJ2-2; 7 positions agree with TRBD2. J gave up 6 bases and V 6 bases, and 17 bases lay outside the gene matches. The CDR3 has 17 residues. Germline assignment: CDR1 SGHRS and CDR2 YFSETQ. The DNA of the CDR3 is TGCGCCAGCAAGGTTCTTCGGAGCGGGATGATACCCGGGGAGCTGTTTTTT. Protein product: CASKVLRSGMIPGELFF.

The chain has TRBV10-3 and TRBJ1-4; no reliable D call. The germline V gene has CDR1 ENHRY and CDR2 SYGVKD. V lost 6 bases to trimming and J lost 3 bases, with 11 bases between them. The CDR3 contains 14 residues. DNA for the CDR3: TGTGCCATCAGCCGTGGGCAGGCTAATGAAAAACTGTTTTTT. Translation: CAISRGQANEKLFF.

The V and J genes are TRBV6-1 and TRBJ2-7, with 14 nucleotides matching TRBD2. Germline values: CDR1 MNHNS, CDR2 SASEGT. The CDR3 has 17 amino acids. V shed 0 bases, J shed 2 bases, and the junction held 3 bases outside the gene matches. CDR3 nucleotide sequence: TGTGCCAGCAGTGAAGCAGTGGGACTAGCGGGAGCCTACGAGCAGTACTTC. This sequence encodes CASSEAVGLAGAYEQYF.

V is TRBV19 and J is TRBJ1-5, with a weak D call TRBD1 (6 bases). The germline V gene has CDR1 LNHDA and CDR2 SQIVND (reference sequence). The germline V and J ends were trimmed by 7 bases and 7 bases, with 17 bases remaining between them. The CDR3 contains 14 residues. CDR3 amino acids: CASTTQGGGQPQHF. CDR3 in DNA: TGTGCCAGTACCACCCAAGGGGGGGGGCAGCCCCAGCATTTT.

The chain couples TRBV2 to TRBJ2-5, with TRBD2 matching over 8 bases. The V gene end was trimmed by 8 bases and the J gene end by 3 bases; junction bases not matched to a gene: 8. Germline V gives CDR1 SNHLY, CDR2 FYNNEI. The CDR3 extends over 14 amino acids. As DNA, the CDR3 is TGTGCCAGCCGAAGCGGGAGCGATGAAGAGACCCAGTACTTC. This sequence encodes CASRSGSDEETQYF.

The chain uses TRBV29-1 and TRBJ1-2; 10 bases line up with TRBD1. Trimming removed 6 bases from V and 8 bases from J; junction bases left unmatched: 3. The CDR3 has 11 residues. Germline V CDR1 and CDR2: SQVTM, ANQGSEA. DNA of the CDR3: TGCAGCGTGGACAGGGGGGGCGGCTACACCTTC. It codes for CSVDRGGGYTF.

V is TRBV5-6 and J is TRBJ2-2; D perhaps matches TRBD2 (6 bases). The CDR3 has 15 residues. Trimming shortened V by 4 bases and J by 1 base, and 11 bases separated the two germline ends. CDR1 and CDR2 from the germline V gene are SGHDT and YYEEEE. CDR3 residues: CASSGRSWNTGELFF. CDR3 sequence (DNA): TGTGCCAGCAGCGGGAGGAGCTGGAACACCGGGGAGCTGTTTTTT.

This clone was observed once. The chain combines TRBV6-6 with TRBJ1-2; D uncertain. The germline V gene encodes CDR1 MNHNY and CDR2 SVGAGI (reference sequence). V lost 2 bases and J 3 bases, leaving 10 bases between the germline ends. The CDR3 contains 14 residues. As DNA, the CDR3 is TGTGCCAGCAGTTACCCGCCCCGGGACTATGGCTACACCTTC. Translating it yields CASSYPPRDYGYTF.

This chain links TRBV6-5 with TRBJ1-1, with no clear D. Trimming cost V 5 bases and J 5 bases, with 15 bases left between them. This CDR3 has 14 amino acids. Per the germline V gene, CDR1 is MNHEY and CDR2 is SVGAGI. The CDR3 region is CASSLASGRTEAFF. CDR3 sequence (DNA): TGTGCCAGCAGTCTCGCGAGTGGGCGAACTGAAGCTTTCTTT.

Comment on this clone: The sample holds other DNA sequences that translate to the same CDR3. This sequence joins TRBV29-1 and TRBJ1-2; TRBD1 aligns across 12 bases. Per germline, CDR1 SQVTM and CDR2 ANQGSEA. The CDR3 has 14 amino acids. V gave up 3 bases and J gave up 4 bases; unmatched junction bases: 3. The CDR3 sequence: CSVDGTGGGYGYTF. The CDR3 DNA follows: TGCAGCGTTGATGGGACAGGGGGCGGCTATGGCTACACCTTC.

The genes are TRBV7-9 and TRBJ2-7, with D possibly matching TRBD2 (5 bases). This CDR3 comprises 15 residues. V was trimmed by 5 bases and J by 3 bases, leaving 17 bases between them. Germline CDR1 SEHNR, CDR2 FQNEAQ (reference sequence). CDR3 loop: CASSQVGEYFYEQYF. The CDR3 DNA sequence: TGTGCCAGCAGCCAGGTTGGGGAGTACTTCTACGAGCAGTACTTC.

The V and J genes are TRBV2 and TRBJ1-1; D is perhaps TRBD1 (6 bases). The CDR3 runs to 13 residues. The germline V gene encodes CDR1 SNHLY and CDR2 FYNNEI. Trimming left V 10 bases short and J 1 base short, with 13 bases between. CDR3 amino acids: CATTNRANTEAFF. CDR3 nucleotide sequence: TGTGCCACCACCAACAGGGCGAACACTGAAGCTTTCTTT.

This clone appeared once. The genes are TRBV5-1 and TRBJ2-7; 8 bases are a match to TRBD2. V trimming: 7 bases; J trimming: 3 bases; junction bases outside the gene matches: 9. This CDR3 spans 14 amino acids. Germline V gives CDR1 SGHRS, CDR2 YFSETQ. The CDR3 region has the DNA TGCGCCAGCCGGGGTAGCGGGGACTTCTACGAGCAGTACTTC. It yields the protein CASRGSGDFYEQYF.

This clone appeared a few times. V gene TRBV5-5 combines with J gene TRBJ2-1; 8 bases match TRBD2. V trimming: 4 bases; J trimming: 8 bases; junction bases outside the gene matches: 11. This CDR3 has 15 amino acids. Germline CDR1 is SGHKS and CDR2 is YYEKEE (reference sequence). CDR3 loop: CASSPGGGRYDEQFF. The DNA of the CDR3 is TGTGCCAGCAGCCCCGGGGGCGGGAGGTATGATGAGCAGTTCTTC.

The chain links TRBV10-3 to TRBJ1-1, with D unclear. With 10 bases removed from V and 4 bases from J, the gap between germline ends came to 22 bases. Germline-derived CDR1 and CDR2 are ENHRY and SYGVKD. This CDR3 has 15 residues. As DNA, the CDR3 is TGTGCCACCGGAACGAGGGAGTCGTGGGGCACTGAAGCTTTCTTT. Amino acid sequence: CATGTRESWGTEAFF.